This entry lists 27 T cell receptor beta chains sequenced from one sample in a study of graft-versus-host responses after intestinal transplantation. TCRdb keeps only in-frame clones here, not all; method: immunoSEQ multiplex PCR. In the table there are 50,000 to 75,000 clones, almost 95% of which are singletons. These receptors have no identified antigens. The sample here was unstimulated CD4+ T cells sorted from spleen or lymph node cells, taken before transplant. These receptors all come from a human donor who was the organ donor for an intestinal transplant.

The chain combines TRBV30 with TRBJ2-5; D possibly matches TRBD1 or TRBD2 (6 bases each). The CDR3 sequence is 12 residues long. The germline gives CDR1 GTSNPN, CDR2 SVGIG (reference sequence). V lost 5 bases to trimming and J lost 4 bases, with 11 bases between them. CDR3 protein: CAWGGRRETQYF. CDR3 nucleotide sequence: TGTGCCTGGGGGGGGCGACGAGAGACCCAGTACTTC.

This chain connects TRBV7-2 to TRBJ2-2; 9 bases match TRBD1. J was trimmed by 3 bases and V by 5 bases; bases with no gene match: 16. The CDR3 is 19 residues long. Germline CDR1 SGHTA, CDR2 FQGNSA. The CDR3 sequence is CASSPRVIPGQGHTGELFF. As DNA, the CDR3 is TGTGCCAGCAGCCCTAGGGTGATACCGGGACAGGGACACACCGGGGAGCTGTTTTTT.

The V gene is TRBV5-1, the J gene TRBJ1-2; tentatively, D is TRBD1 (6 bases). CDR3 size: 14 residues. Germline values: CDR1 SGHRS, CDR2 YFSETQ. Between the trimmed V and J ends, which lost 5 bases and 1 base, there was a span of 12 bases. CDR3 nucleotide sequence: TGCGCCAGCAGGATCGGGACATATAACTATGGCTACACCTTC. It encodes CASRIGTYNYGYTF.

This clone showed up just once. A read error may produce the germline difference seen at one junction end. This same CDR3 is encoded by further DNA sequences in the sample. This chain connects TRBV15 to TRBJ1-1; D gene unclear. This CDR3 comprises 14 residues. Germline V gene data show CDR1 as LNHNV and CDR2 as YYDKDF (reference sequence). The CDR3 loop reads CATSRDLQYTEAFF. The CDR3 bases are TGTGCCACCAGCAGAGATCTACAGTACACTGAGGCTTTCTTT.

The chain recombines TRBV4-2 with TRBJ2-5, with 8 nucleotides matching TRBD2. CDR1 and CDR2 (germline): LGHNA, YNFKEQ. V shed 0 bases, J shed 3 bases, and the junction held 15 bases outside the gene matches. This CDR3 spans 19 amino acids. The CDR3 sequence is CASSQDGAGASRIKETQYF. The CDR3 nucleotides are TGTGCCAGCAGCCAAGATGGAGCGGGGGCTTCCCGGATCAAAGAGACCCAGTACTTC.

The table lists this clone with a count of one. The chain couples TRBV11-2 to TRBJ1-6; the D gene is possibly TRBD1 (6 bases). Per the germline V gene, CDR1 is SGHAT and CDR2 is FQNNGV. Trimming stripped 5 bases from V and 5 bases from J, with 13 bases between. The CDR3 contains 15 residues. This CDR3 is CASSAVQGNNSPLHF. CDR3 nucleotide sequence: TGTGCCAGCAGCGCTGTACAGGGAAATAATTCACCCCTCCACTTT.

This chain links TRBV5-1 with TRBJ1-1; no firm D call. Trimming pared 4 bases from V and 7 bases from J, leaving 14 bases between. The CDR3 length is 13 residues. CDR1 SGHRS and CDR2 YFSETQ come from the germline V gene. CDR3 sequence reads: CASSGSRRVEAFF. The CDR3 DNA reads TGCGCCAGCAGCGGGTCCCGGCGGGTTGAAGCTTTCTTT.

The chain is built from TRBV6-1 and TRBJ2-3, with 7 bases aligning to TRBD1. CDR1 is MNHNS and CDR2 is SASEGT in the germline V gene. The CDR3 spans 13 residues. Trimming removed 6 bases from V and 10 bases from J; junction bases left unmatched: 10. CDR3: CASRLTGPDAQYF. CDR3 nucleotide sequence: TGTGCCAGCAGGCTGACAGGGCCCGATGCGCAGTATTTT.

The rearrangement uses TRBV7-2 and TRBJ2-7; TRBD2 agrees at 9 bases. Germline V gives CDR1 SGHTA, CDR2 FQGNSA. Trimming at V came to 7 bases and at J to 2 bases, leaving 15 bases not matched to a gene. The CDR3 length is 17 residues. For the CDR3, the DNA is TGTGCCAGCACCTCGGGGGGTAGCGGGGGTCCCACCTACGAGCAGTACTTC. It is translated as CASTSGGSGGPTYEQYF.

This clone was seen only once. The chain is built from TRBV19 and TRBJ2-7; either TRBD1 or TRBD2 may supply D (5 bases each). The CDR3 length is 15 residues. Germline CDR1 LNHDA, CDR2 SQIVND (reference sequence). Trimming took off 4 bases at V and 0 bases at J, with 13 bases between the two ends. The CDR3 sequence: CASSSSGTVSYEQYF. CDR3 in DNA: TGTGCCAGTAGTAGCTCCGGGACGGTCTCCTACGAGCAGTACTTC.

The chain links TRBV7-2 to TRBJ2-5; D unclear. CDR1 and CDR2 from the germline V gene are SGHTA and FQGNSA. The CDR3 totals 16 residues. Trimming removed 5 bases from V and 2 bases from J, with 18 bases in between. CDR3 in amino acids: CASSARWAIWQETQYF. Written as DNA, the CDR3 is TGTGCCAGCAGCGCCCGTTGGGCCATATGGCAAGAGACCCAGTACTTC. The entire variable domain, with the rest obtained from reference TRBV7-2 and TRBJ2-5, is as follows: GAGVSQSPSNKVTEKGKDVELRCDPISGHTALYWYRQSLGQGLEFLIYFQGNSAPDKSGLPSDRFSAERTGGSVSTLTIQRTQQEDSAVYLCASSARWAIWQETQYFGPGTRLLVL.

The chain joins TRBV5-1 to TRBJ1-4; D perhaps matches TRBD1 (6 bases). This CDR3 contains 17 residues. V lost 1 base to trimming and J lost 5 bases, with 18 bases between them. The germline gives CDR1 SGHRS, CDR2 YFSETQ. The CDR3 region is CASSLWQGSAGNEKLFF. The CDR3 coding sequence is TGCGCCAGCAGCTTGTGGCAGGGGTCGGCTGGGAATGAAAAACTGTTTTTT.

This chain joins TRBV11-2 and TRBJ1-1, with D hard to call. Deletions cut 1 base from V and 8 bases from J, with 11 bases between. Germline V CDR1 and CDR2: SGHAT, FQNNGV. The CDR3 spans 13 residues. The CDR3 region is CASSLARHSEAFF. The CDR3 nucleotides read TGTGCCAGCAGCTTAGCGAGGCATAGCGAAGCTTTCTTT.

In regard to this clone: The germline gene is not matched at one end of the junction; a read error may be the cause. This specimen includes other DNA sequences encoding the same CDR3. The chain has TRBV18 and TRBJ1-1; the D is unclear. Germline lookup yields CDR1 KGHSH and CDR2 LQKENI. The CDR3 length is 17 residues. DNA for the CDR3: TGTGCCAGTTCACCACTGACATTAGTATCCCCCAACACTGAAGCTTTCTTT. Residues: CASSPLTLVSPNTEAFF.

The chain has TRBV5-6 and TRBJ2-3, with 8 bases that match TRBD1. V trimming: 4 bases; J trimming: 4 bases; junction bases outside the gene matches: 8. Germline V lookup: CDR1 SGHDT, CDR2 YYEEEE. This CDR3 has 15 amino acids. The CDR3 is CASSLRRQGPDTQYF. For the CDR3, the DNA is TGTGCCAGCAGCCTCAGAAGACAGGGGCCAGATACGCAGTATTTT.

The CDR3 DNA reads as TGCGCCAGCAGCCCTAGGGATCTAGCGTCAGATACGCAGTATTTT. Translated, it gives CASSPRDLASDTQYF. The chain recombines TRBV4-3 with TRBJ2-3; tentatively, D is TRBD2 (6 bases). Trimming stripped 4 bases from V and 4 bases from J, with 15 bases between. Germline CDR1 LGHNA, CDR2 YSLEER. The CDR3 extends over 15 amino acids.

This clone was picked up a small number of times. This chain links TRBV7-9 with TRBJ1-5; 11 bases are shared with TRBD1. This CDR3 has 16 residues. V was pared by 1 base and J by 1 base, with 0 bases of the junction left unmatched. Looked up from germline, CDR1 is SEHNR and CDR2 is FQNEAQ (reference sequence). The CDR3 DNA reads as TGTGCCAGCAGCTTAGGGACAGGGGGCAGCAATCAGCCCCAGCATTTT. It translates to CASSLGTGGSNQPQHF.

The V and J genes are TRBV5-5 and TRBJ1-6, with D perhaps TRBD1 (5 bases). The CDR3 spans 16 residues. Germline-derived CDR1 and CDR2 are SGHKS and YYEKEE (reference sequence). Trimming stripped 1 base from V and 5 bases from J, with 13 bases between. For the CDR3, the DNA is TGTGCCAGCAGCTTGTACGGGGCCCTGGATAATTCACCCCTCCACTTT. Protein sequence: CASSLYGALDNSPLHF. Using reference TRBV5-5 and TRBJ1-6 for the parts outside the CDR3, the full variable domain is DAGVTQSPTHLIKTRGQQVTLRCSPISGHKSVSWYQQVLGQGPQFIFQYYEKEERGRGNFPDRFSARQFPNYSSELNVNALLLGDSALYLCASSLYGALDNSPLHFGNGTRLTVT.

The chain is built from TRBV4-3 and TRBJ2-2; the D gene is possibly TRBD2 (6 bases). Trimming pared 1 base from V and 5 bases from J, leaving 8 bases between. The CDR3 has 14 amino acids. Germline V gene lookup returns CDR1 LGHNA and CDR2 YSLEER. CDR3 sequence reads: CASSQGLATGELFF. The CDR3 DNA reads as TGCGCCAGCAGCCAAGGGCTAGCGACCGGGGAGCTGTTTTTT.

This clone was seen just once. The chain is built from TRBV5-1 and TRBJ1-4; D call uncertain. The ends were cut back, 4 bases at V and 5 bases at J, with 9 bases in the middle. The V gene's germline CDR1 is SGHRS and CDR2 YFSETQ. The CDR3 loop spans 13 amino acids. CDR3 DNA sequence: TGCGCCAGCAGCCGGATCGAGAATGAAAAACTGTTTTTT. Its protein product is CASSRIENEKLFF.

The chain links TRBV19 to TRBJ2-7; the D call may be TRBD1 or TRBD2 (5 bases each). Germline V lookup: CDR1 LNHDA, CDR2 SQIVND (reference sequence). Trimming removed 5 bases from V and 2 bases from J, with 7 bases in between. The CDR3 totals 12 residues. The CDR3 DNA reads TGTGCCAGTAGTCGGGGACCCTACGAGCAGTACTTC. The encoded protein is CASSRGPYEQYF.

The genes are TRBV6-5 and TRBJ1-1; D might be TRBD1 (5 bases). Per germline, CDR1 MNHEY and CDR2 SVGAGI. Trimming took off 2 bases at V and 4 bases at J, with 17 bases between the two ends. The CDR3 loop spans 16 amino acids. The CDR3 DNA follows: TGTGCCAGCAGTTACCACAGTCTGGGGGTGGGCACTGAAGCTTTCTTT. It specifies CASSYHSLGVGTEAFF.

This sequence joins TRBV15 and TRBJ2-3; D unclear. Germline assignment: CDR1 LNHNV and CDR2 YYDKDF (reference sequence). The CDR3 covers 13 residues. Trimming cost V 5 bases and J 3 bases, with 9 bases left between them. The CDR3 is CATSPVWTDTQYF. The CDR3 DNA reads TGTGCCACCAGCCCAGTGTGGACAGATACGCAGTATTTT.

The chain joins TRBV18 to TRBJ2-5; D possibly corresponds to TRBD1 (7 bases). V lost 2 bases and J 5 bases, leaving 15 bases between the germline ends. CDR1 is KGHSH and CDR2 is LQKENI in the germline V gene. The CDR3 loop spans 15 amino acids. This CDR3 reads CASSPTQGGEETQYF. CDR3 DNA: TGTGCCAGCTCACCAACCCAGGGGGGAGAGGAGACCCAGTACTTC.

The chain uses TRBV7-2 and TRBJ2-3; D perhaps matches TRBD1 (8 bases). The V end lost 0 bases, the J end lost 5 bases, and 18 bases lay between the germline ends. The V gene's germline CDR1 is SGHTA and CDR2 FQGNSA. This CDR3 spans 17 amino acids. CDR3: CASSLAPAGTGLDTQYF. CDR3 sequence (DNA): TGTGCCAGCAGCTTAGCGCCAGCGGGGACAGGTTTAGATACGCAGTATTTT.

The V gene is TRBV7-2, the J gene TRBJ2-3; D unclear. Trimming left V 5 bases short and J 5 bases short, with 8 bases between. CDR3 size: 12 residues. Germline CDR1 and CDR2: SGHTA and FQGNSA. CDR3 nucleotide sequence: TGTGCCAGCAGCCTCTTTCAAGATACGCAGTATTTT. It is translated as CASSLFQDTQYF.

This chain links TRBV6-6 with TRBJ2-7, with 10 nucleotides matching TRBD2. The CDR3 contains 13 residues. Trimming removed 6 bases from V and 7 bases from J; junction bases left unmatched: 6. In germline, CDR1 is MNHNY, CDR2 SVGAGI (reference sequence). CDR3: CASSYSGGQEQYF. The CDR3 bases are TGTGCCAGCAGCTATAGCGGGGGGCAAGAGCAGTACTTC.